This T cell receptor beta chain is from a study of post-analysis software for immune sequencing data. Carried by the TCR beta cDNA libraries were unique molecular identifiers. TCRdb itself ran the PCR reads through MiXCR, one entry per CDR3 protein. In the table there are some 500,000 distinct CDR3 sequences, nearly 45% of which are singletons. General study results and limits: About five TRBV segments, including TRBV5-6, TRBV5-1 and TRBV20-1, were more frequent in patients than controls. By F measure, samples from a shared preparation batch strongly co-clustered.

This CDR3 region has 12 residues. CDR1 is MNHEY and CDR2 is SMNVEV in the germline V gene (reference sequence). V lost 6 bases and J lost 11, with 15 bases in between. Comments on this clonotype: Antigen: not known.

Sequenced input: blood. The TCR was taken from a girl aged 10-17 years with multiple sclerosis. This chain links TRBV27 with TRBJ2-3, with D possibly being TRBD2 (6 bases). This chain's CDR3 is CASSPPGSVQYF. The CDR3 coding sequence is TGTGCCAGCAGCCCCCCCGGGAGCGTGCAGTATTTT.